The 11 T cell receptor beta chains given below trace back to one sample, sequenced in a study of cytomegalovirus exposure and HLA in healthy donors. The PCR ran on 60 Vbeta and 13 Jbeta primers. Sequencing used immunoSEQ multiplex PCR; TCRdb keeps in-frame clones, though not all of them. This sample has some 99,000 clones, with 55% to 75% found just once. The specimen sequenced was PBMCs. Receptors originate from a woman between 65 and 79 years old in good health and CMV-seropositive.

This clone was detected a few times. The rearrangement links TRBV7-2 to TRBJ2-2, with D possibly matching TRBD2 (6 bases). The V end lost 5 bases, the J end lost 6 bases, and 10 bases lay between the germline ends. The CDR3 runs to 13 residues. Looked up from germline, CDR1 is SGHTA and CDR2 is FQGNSA. For the CDR3, the DNA is TGTGCCAGCAGCCCCCCGGGGGCCGGGGAGCTGTTTTTT. Protein product: CASSPPGAGELFF.

This chain links TRBV11-2 with TRBJ1-2; possibly TRBD1 for D (5 bases). Trimming cost V 0 bases and J 3 bases, with 14 bases left between them. The CDR3 sequence is 16 residues long. Germline V gene sequence: CDR1 SGHAT, CDR2 FQNNGV. The CDR3 bases are TGTGCCAGCAGCTTAGAGCCCGGTGGCAGGGACTATGGCTACACCTTC. It translates to CASSLEPGGRDYGYTF.

The chain employs TRBV29-1 and TRBJ2-7, with D possibly being TRBD1 (6 bases). The CDR3 has 13 residues. Per the germline V gene, CDR1 is SQVTM and CDR2 is ANQGSEA. Trimming shortened V by 4 bases and J by 2 bases, and 12 bases separated the two germline ends. Here the CDR3 reads CSVVGASPYEQYF. The CDR3 nucleotides read TGCAGCGTTGTGGGGGCTTCCCCCTACGAGCAGTACTTC.

This clone occurred a few times. The chain uses TRBV5-4 and TRBJ1-2; D might be TRBD1 (5 bases). The V gene's germline CDR1 is SGHNT and CDR2 YYREEE (reference sequence). This CDR3 region has 13 residues. V was shortened by 8 bases and J by 4 bases, with 15 bases between the two germline ends. CDR3 amino acids: CASRTGGAYGYTF. CDR3 nucleotide sequence: TGTGCCAGTCGGACCGGGGGTGCCTATGGCTACACCTTC.

The CDR3 sequence is CASSIDTYSGNTIYF. In DNA, the CDR3 is TGTGCCAGTAGTATAGACACATACTCTGGAAACACCATATATTTT. The gene calls are TRBV19 and TRBJ1-3; D is unresolved. Trimming shortened V by 0 bases and J by 0 bases, and 6 bases separated the two germline ends. Germline loops: CDR1 LNHDA, CDR2 SQIVND (reference sequence). The CDR3 totals 15 residues.

The chain links TRBV4-2 to TRBJ2-2; 10 bases are a match to TRBD1. CDR3 size: 15 residues. CDR1 is LGHNA, CDR2 YNFKEQ, per germline. The V gene end was trimmed by 4 bases and the J gene end by 7 bases; junction bases not matched to a gene: 6. The CDR3 protein is CASSPGTGVDGELFF. CDR3 DNA sequence: TGTGCCAGCAGCCCCGGGACAGGGGTGGACGGGGAGCTGTTTTTT.

This clone has more than one count but fewer than ten. This chain links TRBV4-1 with TRBJ1-2; TRBD1 might be the D (5 bases). This CDR3 is built from 15 residues. From germline, CDR1 is MGHRA and CDR2 YSYEKL. The V gene lost 3 bases and the J gene lost 3 bases, with 14 bases spanning the gap. CDR3 region: CASSQDGGGDYGYTF. The DNA of the CDR3 is TGCGCCAGCAGCCAGGACGGCGGGGGAGACTATGGCTACACCTTC.

The J gene is TRBJ2-7, the V gene TRBV10-3; TRBD2 matches at 14 bases. Per germline, CDR1 ENHRY and CDR2 SYGVKD. The CDR3 runs 14 residues. J gave up 2 bases and V 8 bases, and 2 bases lay outside the gene matches. The DNA for the CDR3 is TGTGCCATCGGGGGACTAGCGGGGGCCTACGAGCAGTACTTC. It codes for CAIGGLAGAYEQYF.

The genes are TRBV29-1 and TRBJ1-2, with no clear D. The CDR3 has 12 amino acids. In germline, CDR1 is SQVTM, CDR2 ANQGSEA. The CDR3 loop is CRPPTGIHGYTF. CDR3 in DNA: TGCAGGCCGCCGACGGGGATACATGGCTACACCTTC.

V and J are TRBV6-5 and TRBJ1-4; perhaps TRBD1 as D (5 bases). The CDR3 runs to 14 residues. V was shortened by 6 bases and J by 7 bases, with 15 bases between the two germline ends. Germline CDR1 reads MNHEY; CDR2 reads SVGAGI. CDR3 nucleotides: TGTGCCAGCAGCCCCGACAGCGTCGGTGAAAAACTGTTTTTT. It encodes CASSPDSVGEKLFF.

This chain links TRBV5-6 with TRBJ2-5; 9 bases are a match to TRBD1. Germline trimming cut 0 bases from V and 13 bases from J; bases unmatched to any gene: 10. This CDR3 is built from 14 residues. Germline values: CDR1 SGHDT, CDR2 YYEEEE. This chain's CDR3 is CASSLGTGASRVYF. The CDR3 DNA reads as TGTGCCAGCAGCTTGGGGACAGGGGCATCTCGAGTGTACTTC.